This T cell receptor (beta chain) comes out of a study of blood T cell repertoires in COVID-19. Some clones are missing from TCRdb's copy, which holds only in-frame ones; the method was immunoSEQ multiplex PCR. Of around 270,000 clones listed, around 83% are singletons. This CDR3 comprises 13 residues. The V gene's germline CDR1 is SGHDN and CDR2 FVKESK. Trimming left V 7 bases short and J 3 bases short, with 12 bases between. This receptor was obtained from a woman aged 35 to 49 who had recovered from COVID-19. The sequenced material came from peripheral blood. This chain uses TRBV14 with TRBJ1-1; no clear D gene. The DNA for the CDR3 is TGTGCCAGCAACCCCTTGGCGGACACTGAAGCTTTCTTT. Amino acid sequence: CASNPLADTEAFF.